This T cell receptor (beta chain) derives from a study of blood T cell repertoires in COVID-19. Across the whole study: Sites across the United States, Italy and Spain contributed samples from acute and convalescent COVID-19.

As originally analysed: Using reference gene primer amplification, nucleated cell counts were estimated. TCRdb keeps only in-frame clones here, not all; method: immunoSEQ multiplex PCR. V and J calls and clone size are as listed in that table; D and trimming were resolved from the DNA. The profile shows fewer than 110,000 clones, approximately 87% of them singletons. This TCR derives from a human donor in a cohort sampled during active or convalescent COVID-19. Sample: peripheral blood.

For the CDR3, the DNA is TGTGCCACCAGCAGAAAGACAGGGAAGGATTCACCCCTCCACTTT. The encoded protein is CATSRKTGKDSPLHF. The V gene is TRBV15, the J gene TRBJ1-6; 7 nucleotides match TRBD1. The J segment lost 8 bases and the V segment lost 2 bases, leaving 6 bases of the junction unmatched. CDR3 length: 15 residues. CDR1 is LNHNV and CDR2 is YYDKDF in the germline V gene (reference sequence).